This T cell receptor (beta chain) was retrieved from a study of shared clonotypes between healthy human individuals. CD45RO-negative CD8 cells positively selected for CCR7 made up the naive population, which excluded terminally differentiated effector memory CD45RA+ cells. Every donor was a Caucasian adult from Nashville, Tennessee. Assay used: immunoSEQ multiplex PCR; TCRdb lists only in-frame clones, some missing. This sample has approximately 1.9 million clones, with around 93% found just once. Notes on this clone: Within the sample, other DNA sequences also encode this same CDR3.

The germline V gene has CDR1 LGHNA and CDR2 YNFKEQ. The CDR3 length is 15 residues. The junction had 1 base not matched to a gene; V was cut back by 3 bases and J by 1 base. The TCR originated in a man between 18 and 29 years old in good health. Some clones in this sample may be carry-over from other donors' samples. The specimen was naive CD8+ T cells from PBMCs. The genes are TRBV4-2 and TRBJ2-3; TRBD2 matches at 10 bases. This chain's CDR3 is CASSQLAGGTDTQYF. The CDR3 region has the DNA TGTGCCAGCAGCCAGCTAGCGGGAGGCACAGATACGCAGTATTTT.